This T cell receptor beta chain is from a study of human T cells and chemical hapten exposure. Across the study: Per-sample TCR yields varied mainly from small pooled library volume differences.

This clonotype was counted at least ten times. Its antigen is as yet unknown. Time point meaning: healthy volunteer bleed at 6 weeks. Total RNA came from unfractionated whole blood. Individual cDNA molecules in this library carried unique molecular identifiers. In the original workflow: Samples contained a median of roughly 99,000 TCRs, with a range of roughly 20,000 to 690,600. TCRdb reprocessed the RACE reads via MiXCR and lists one record per CDR3 protein. These V and J calls derive from TCRdb rather than the authors' analysis. The sample gives about 37,000 distinct CDR3 sequences, 4.5% to 5.5% of which show up once; 10% to 15% is in the top ten. Broader study findings: There was no change with DPC sensitization in TCRs above 1 in 1000 frequency.

The material sequenced was whole blood. The sequence came from a human donor in good health. Some clones in this sample may be carry-over from other donors' samples.

In DNA form, the CDR3 reads TGTGCCAGCAGCTTGGAAAACACCATATATTTT. This codes for CASSLENTIYF. This chain uses TRBV9 with TRBJ1-3; D uncertain. CDR1 and CDR2 from the germline V gene are SGDLS and YYNGEE. Trimming removed 4 bases at V and 6 bases at J, with 5 bases between. This CDR3 is built from 11 residues. The variable domain in full, completed from reference TRBV9 and TRBJ1-3, reads DSGVTQTPKHLITATGQRVTLRCSPRSGDLSVYWYQQSLDQGLQFLIQYYNGEERAKGNILERFSAQQFPDLHSELNLSSLELGDSALYFCASSLENTIYFGEGSWLTVV.